The table lists the clone carrying this TCR beta chain with a count of one. Its antigen is undetermined. Second-dose recipients at about 4 or about 12 weeks were treated as one pooled group. Germline assignment: CDR1 LGHDT and CDR2 YNNKEL (reference sequence). J gave up 6 bases and V 4 bases, and 4 bases lay outside the gene matches. The CDR3 is 14 amino acids. This specimen comes from a study of T cell responses to AZD1222 COVID-19 vaccine. General study results and limits: Donors in the cohort were predominantly white British and more often female, and clonal diversity was possibly underestimated. Without day 14 samples, only post-peak T cell repertoires were studied.

TCRdb's table, derived via immunoSEQ multiplex PCR, lists solely in-frame clones and lacks some. This table holds some 160,000 clones, just over 90% found once. The V gene is TRBV3-1 (or the pseudogene TRBV3-2), the J gene TRBJ2-3; TRBD2 aligns across 10 bases. This clonotype was obtained from an adult who received the AZD1222 COVID-19 vaccine. Sequences were derived from peripheral blood, sampled 28 days after the second AZD1222 dose. The CDR3 loop reads CASSLPSGGDTQYF. The CDR3 DNA reads as TGTGCCAGCAGCCTCCCTAGCGGGGGCGATACGCAGTATTTT.